Listed here are 13 T cell receptor beta chains from one sample, sequenced in a study of CD8 T cells in ankylosing spondylitis (dated by TCRdb to about 2017). The method behind the library was 5' RACE. The run used an Illumina HiSeq 2500. The raw public data were reprocessed by TCRdb itself: fastp quality trimming at Q25, MiXCR clonotype calling, in-frame beta chains only. Every CDR3 protein is listed once, alongside the most common genes and DNA of its rows. This sample gives 150,000 to 200,000 distinct CDR3 sequences in total; 15% to 20% of them show up just once. Clones ranked in the top ten supply around 4.7% of the sample. Sequences were obtained from blood, either unsorted or a sorted T cell fraction (not recorded which). The receptor set was obtained from a male donor under 30 with ankylosing spondylitis or in good health (not recorded which). Donor details come from another sample of the same person, matched by shared clones.

V usage is TRBV27 and J usage is TRBJ2-1; a possible D gene is TRBD2 (5 bases). Looked up from germline, CDR1 is MNHEY and CDR2 is SMNVEV (reference sequence). CDR3 length: 14 amino acids. V shed 3 bases and J shed 7 bases, with 13 bases lying between them. The CDR3 sequence is CASSFGLGGNEQFF. CDR3 sequence (DNA): TGTGCCAGCAGTTTCGGATTGGGCGGGAATGAGCAGTTCTTC.

This clonotype has just one count. J is TRBJ2-1 and V is TRBV28; D might be TRBD1 (6 bases). This CDR3 has 22 amino acids. Trimming took 6 bases from V and 6 from J, leaving 39 bases between them. Germline lookup yields CDR1 MDHEN and CDR2 SYDVKM. The CDR3 is CASSPIKQGSPKLGGRVNEQFF. The CDR3 DNA reads TGTGCCAGCAGCCCCATTAAACAAGGGTCACCCAAATTAGGGGGTCGCGTCAATGAGCAGTTCTTC.

Comment on this clonotype: The junction departs from the called germline gene at one end, perhaps through a read error. The chain has TRBV30 and TRBJ2-2, with D possibly TRBD2 on 5 matching bases. The V gene's germline CDR1 is GTSNPN and CDR2 SVGIG (reference sequence). The CDR3 length is 14 residues. CDR3 residues: CAAERPANTGELIF. The CDR3 nucleotides are TGTGCCGCAGAGCGTCCAGCGAACACCGGGGAGCTGATTTTT. The variable domain in full, with the rest retrieved from reference TRBV30 and TRBJ2-2, is SQTIHQWPATLVQPVGSPLSLECTVEGTSNPNLYWYRQAAGRGLQLLFYSVGIGQISSEVPQNLSASRPQDRQFILSSKKLLLSDSGFYLCAAERPANTGELIFGEGSRLTVL.

The CDR3 DNA is TGTGCCAGCAGCGAACAGGGATCGTCAACTGAAGCTTTCTTT. Translated, it gives CASSEQGSSTEAFF. The chain has TRBV7-6 and TRBJ1-1; D is perhaps TRBD1 (6 bases). The V end lost 5 bases, the J end lost 5 bases, and 15 bases lay between the germline ends. Per the germline V gene, CDR1 is SGHVS and CDR2 is FNYEAQ. The CDR3 has 14 residues.

This clonotype was observed many times. The chain recombines TRBV7-9 with TRBJ2-3; TRBD1 matches 9 bases. The CDR3 spans 16 residues. After removal of 5 bases from V and 4 bases from J, the junction contained 10 bases not matched to a gene. Per germline, CDR1 SEHNR and CDR2 FQNEAQ (reference sequence). This CDR3 reads CASSPSRDREPDTQYF. The CDR3 nucleotides are TGTGCCAGCAGCCCGTCCCGGGACAGGGAGCCAGATACGCAGTATTTT.

The V and J genes are TRBV20-1 and TRBJ2-1; D tentatively fits TRBD1 or TRBD2 (5 bases each). The CDR3 is 14 amino acids. Germline CDR1 is DFQATT and CDR2 is SNEGSKA (reference sequence). Trimming stripped 1 base from V and 8 bases from J, with 15 bases between. CDR3 bases: TGCAGTGCTAGAGTGGGACCCCGTCCCGATGAGCAGTTCTTC. Protein sequence: CSARVGPRPDEQFF.

This clonotype was observed many times. The chain uses TRBV5-1 and TRBJ2-3; 7 nucleotides match TRBD2. Germline CDR1 reads SGHRS; CDR2 reads YFSETQ. Trimming cost V 4 bases and J 3 bases; bases outside gene matches: 5. The CDR3 has 14 amino acids. The CDR3: CASSGGRTTDTQYF. The CDR3, as DNA: TGCGCCAGCAGCGGCGGGAGAACGACAGATACGCAGTATTTT.

This clonotype was observed at least ten times. This chain connects TRBV30 to TRBJ1-2; 7 nucleotides agree with TRBD1. Germline CDR1 reads GTSNPN; CDR2 reads SVGIG (reference sequence). Unmatched junction bases numbered 23, after V lost 2 bases and J lost 2 bases. There are 20 residues in the CDR3. The CDR3 DNA sequence: TGTGCCTGGAGTAATTGGAGACAGGGCAAAACCCCCAACACGAACTATGGCTACACCTTC. Residues: CAWSNWRQGKTPNTNYGYTF.

This clonotype was seen ten or more times. This chain connects TRBV7-2 to TRBJ2-1, with D possibly TRBD1 on 6 matching bases. Germline-derived CDR1 and CDR2 are SGHTA and FQGNSA. The CDR3 is made up of 13 amino acids. Between the trimmed V and J ends, which lost 11 bases and 2 bases, there was a span of 13 bases. The CDR3 sequence is CASGVITYNEQFF. The CDR3, as DNA: TGTGCCTCAGGGGTTATCACCTACAATGAGCAGTTCTTC.

This clonotype was detected many times. The rearrangement uses TRBV4-1 and TRBJ2-1; 8 nucleotides align to TRBD2. The J segment lost 8 bases and the V segment lost 1 base, leaving 7 bases of the junction unmatched. CDR1 and CDR2 (germline): MGHRA, YSYEKL. The CDR3 spans 15 residues. This chain's CDR3 is CASSQGLAGRDEQFF. CDR3 coding DNA: TGCGCCAGCAGCCAAGGCTTAGCGGGAAGGGATGAGCAGTTCTTC.

This clonotype was seen at least ten times. The genes are TRBV12-3 or TRBV12-4 and TRBJ1-2, with D perhaps TRBD1 (6 bases). V dropped 6 bases and J dropped 5 bases, with 22 bases sitting between them. The CDR3 consists of 16 residues. The CDR3 loop reads CASSGDKSPRGYGYTF. CDR3 in DNA: TGTGCCAGCAGCGGGGACAAGTCTCCTAGGGGGTATGGCTACACCTTC.

In this sample, this clonotype turned up many times. The rearrangement uses TRBV20-1 and TRBJ2-5; D not resolved. Germline lookup yields CDR1 DFQATT and CDR2 SNEGSKA (reference sequence). V dropped 2 bases and J dropped 5 bases, with 12 bases sitting between them. The CDR3 totals 13 residues. The CDR3, as DNA: TGCAGTGCTAGAATGGACCCGAGGGAGACCCAGTACTTC. It specifies CSARMDPRETQYF.

This clonotype has a count of ten or more. This chain joins TRBV29-1 and TRBJ2-2; weak D call: TRBD2 (5 bases). V was clipped by 1 base and J by 2 bases, with 8 bases between them. The CDR3 is made up of 14 amino acids. Germline values: CDR1 SQVTM, CDR2 ANQGSEA. In DNA form, the CDR3 reads TGCAGCGTTGAAGGGACTGAAAACACCGGGGAGCTGTTTTTT. Translated: CSVEGTENTGELFF.